Included here is one T cell receptor (beta chain) sequence, with context. Clones were read by immunoSEQ multiplex PCR, and TCRdb kept only the in-frame ones, dropping some. Here the sample spans tens of thousands of clones, approximately 91% being singletons. This specimen belongs to a study of T cell changes during pregnancy in multiple sclerosis. Trimming stripped 1 base from V and 0 bases from J, with 7 bases between. This CDR3 comprises 15 residues. Per the germline V gene, CDR1 is SGHRS and CDR2 is YFSETQ. The clonotype originates from a female donor with multiple sclerosis, enrolled in a pregnancy study. The sample was peripheral blood, taken in the second trimester of pregnancy. The rearrangement joins TRBV5-1 to TRBJ2-2, with D possibly matching TRBD2 (5 bases). The CDR3 here is CASSLRGSNTGELFF. DNA of the CDR3: TGCGCCAGCAGCTTGAGAGGGTCGAACACCGGGGAGCTGTTTTTT.